This TCR beta chain is drawn from a study of CD8 T cells in Susac syndrome. FACS enriched CD8+ TEMRA cells, while bulk CD8+ and CD4+ were negatively isolated. Random hexamers were used to reverse transcribe the RNA input (about 0.5 to 1 ug). In TCRdb, the immunoSEQ multiplex PCR reads were re-called with MiXCR into one record per CDR3 protein. The sample includes about 210,000 distinct CDR3 sequences, about 95% of them seen just once. This clonotype was seen only once. CDR3 size: 13 residues. Trimming removed 2 bases from V and 8 bases from J, with 12 bases in between. In germline, CDR1 is MNHEY, CDR2 SVGEGT.

The sequence was obtained from a human donor with Susac syndrome. The V gene is TRBV6-2 or TRBV6-3, the J gene TRBJ1-2; no clear D gene. Sequences were obtained from CD4+ T cells from PBMCs. CDR3 loop: CASSYPKDGGYTF. The CDR3 DNA is TGTGCCAGCAGTTACCCTAAAGATGGGGGCTACACCTTC.